The entry below describes one T cell receptor (beta chain). The data stem from a study of blood T cell repertoires in COVID-19. Background on the study: COVID-19 samples, acute and convalescent, were from the United States, Italy and Spain.

In the authors' methods: Amplification of reference gene primers provided the estimated nucleated cell counts. TCRdb's table, derived via immunoSEQ multiplex PCR, lists solely in-frame clones and lacks some. V and J calls and clone size come straight from that table; D and trimming were deduced from the DNA. The repertoire has 130,000 or so clones, around four fifths of them found once; the top ten carry around 13%. CDR1 MNHEY and CDR2 SMNVEV come from the germline V gene (reference sequence). The ends were cut back, 6 bases at V and 1 base at J, with 13 bases in the middle. This CDR3 spans 15 amino acids.

The chain joins TRBV27 to TRBJ1-5; D uncertain. The source is a human donor in a cohort sampled during active COVID-19. The sequencing input was peripheral blood. CDR3 DNA sequence: TGTGCCAGCAGCGCGGGGTACGTGAGCAATCAGCCCCAGCATTTT. It specifies CASSAGYVSNQPQHF.